This T cell receptor (beta chain) was captured in a study of follicular helper T cells after annual influenza vaccination. Overall study: For some subjects, blood spans the 2013-2014, 2014-2015 and 2015-2016 annual vaccinations. Study results and limitations: Rare clonotypes were missed; only roughly 8.5-23% of cells gave TCRB.

The CDR3 has 13 residues. In germline, CDR1 is SEHNR, CDR2 FQNEAQ (reference sequence). The V end was cut by 5 bases, the J end by 3 bases, with 8 bases between. Time point: 2014-2015 season, 7 days after vaccination. To note about this clone: Its target is not known.

TCRdb keeps only in-frame clones here, not all; method: immunoSEQ multiplex PCR. The sample contains roughly 1,500 clones, more than 65% of which appear only once. The V gene is TRBV7-9, the J gene TRBJ1-5, with D maybe TRBD1 (6 bases). The TCR was taken from an adult who received the influenza vaccine. The sample was CXCR5+ CD38+ circulating T follicular helper cells from blood, taken 7 days after influenza vaccination. Subset reported: circulating Tfh, non-naive CD4+CXCR5+PD-1+ (ICOS+CD38+ or ICOS-CD38-). This CDR3 is CASSRTVNQPQHF. Here the CDR3 DNA reads TGTGCCAGCAGCAGGACAGTCAATCAGCCCCAGCATTTT.